This is a list of T cell receptor beta chains from one sample in a study of blood T cells in healthy people across ages. TCRdb re-called the 5' RACE reads with MiXCR, one entry per CDR3 protein. Of some 1,000,000 distinct CDR3 sequences listed, approximately 26% are singletons. This sample also appeared in a second study, on T cells of mothers and their children.

The sample consisted of blood. The receptors were sampled from a girl between 2 and 10 years old in good health. Both conserved end residues are part of each CDR3. Each record gives: J gene, D gene, clone size, V gene, CDR3 protein, CDR3 DNA. D genes are given only for firm matches. The size entry is marked missing in some rows and otherwise reads once, few, many or a size class.

TRBJ2-1	-	-	TRBV29-1	CSVEDLGGRAYNEQFF	TGCAGCGTTGAAGATCTAGGGGGGCGAGCATACAATGAGCAGTTCTTC
TRBJ2-7	-	-	TRBV12-3/TRBV12-4	CASSFGSGLSSYEQYF	TGTGCCAGCAGTTTTGGGTCCGGGTTGAGCTCCTACGAGCAGTACTTC
TRBJ2-7	TRBD1	few	TRBV12-3/TRBV12-4	CASSFRQGTYEQYF	TGTGCCAGCAGTTTTCGACAGGGTACCTACGAGCAGTACTTC
TRBJ2-6	-	-	TRBV29-1	CSVSGQTSGANVLTF	TGCAGCGTGTCGGGACAAACCTCTGGGGCCAACGTCCTGACTTTC
TRBJ1-2	-	-	TRBV7-8	CASSLLTEHGYTF	TGTGCCAGCAGCTTATTGACAGAACATGGCTACACCTTC
TRBJ2-1	-	-	TRBV13	CASSFPRKLSGGGLNEQFF	TGTGCCAGCAGCTTCCCTCGAAAGCTAAGCGGAGGGGGTTTGAATGAGCAGTTCTTC
TRBJ1-6	-	few	TRBV20-1	CSARDAILGRGVRSPLHF	TGCAGTGCTAGAGATGCAATTTTGGGACGAGGGGTACGATCACCCCTCCACTTT
TRBJ2-2	TRBD1	-	TRBV27	CASSFGQGLRELFF	TGTGCCAGCAGTTTCGGACAGGGGCTGCGGGAGCTGTTTTTT
TRBJ2-7	-	many	TRBV12-3/TRBV12-4	CASSFGRSYEQYF	TGTGCCAGCAGTTTTGGACGGTCCTACGAGCAGTACTTC
TRBJ2-1	-	once	TRBV15	CATSRDLGGEQFF	TGTGCCACCAGCAGAGATTTGGGGGGTGAGCAGTTCTTC
TRBJ2-7	TRBD1	-	TRBV12-3/TRBV12-4	CASSFPGTGRSYEQYF	TGTGCCAGCAGTTTCCCCGGGACAGGGCGCTCCTACGAGCAGTACTTC
TRBJ2-3	-	-	TRBV3-1	CASSQEYWSTDTQYF	TGTGCCAGCAGCCAAGAGTACTGGAGCACAGATACGCAGTATTTT
TRBJ2-5	TRBD2	-	TRBV10-3	CAISDPGETSGGEETQYF	TGTGCCATCAGTGACCCCGGAGAGACTAGCGGGGGCGAAGAGACCCAGTACTTC
TRBJ2-1	-	-	TRBV7-6	CASSPRLGDHNEQFF	TGTGCCAGCAGCCCGCGGTTAGGGGACCACAATGAGCAGTTCTTC
TRBJ1-3	-	-	TRBV7-9	CASSFPESDSGNTIYF	TGTGCCAGCAGCTTCCCTGAGAGCGACTCTGGAAACACCATATATTTT
TRBJ2-5	TRBD2	-	TRBV28	CASSSGLGLQETQYF	TGTGCCAGCAGTTCAGGACTAGGCCTCCAAGAGACCCAGTACTTC
TRBJ2-7	-	-	TRBV7-2	CASSFQNREQYF	TGTGCCAGCAGCTTTCAGAATAGGGAGCAGTACTTC
TRBJ2-3	TRBD2	-	TRBV12-3/TRBV12-4	CASSASTTSGMMYTQYF	TGTGCCAGCAGCGCCTCCACTACTAGCGGGATGATGTATACGCAGTATTTT
TRBJ2-1	TRBD2	-	TRBV10-3	CAISESGIAGDLYNEQFF	TGTGCCATCAGTGAGTCTGGCATAGCGGGAGATCTCTACAATGAGCAGTTCTTC